This T cell receptor (beta chain) originates from a study of CD8 T cells in Susac syndrome (dated by TCRdb to between 2018 and 2021). About the study as a whole: Of the Susac syndrome patients who were sequenced, about six had clinically active disease and roughly eight were in clinical remission. At the time of blood withdrawal, Susac syndrome patients were either therapy-naive, taking corticosteroids (with some also receiving IVIg), or on IVIg alone. The study used repertoire sequencing to test whether antigen drove CD8+ T cell activation and differentiation in Susac syndrome.

RNA was extracted using the RNeasy kit, and roughly 0.45 to 1 microgram was reverse transcribed with random hexamers. TCR beta CDR3 regions were amplified with the immunoSEQ multiplex PCR assay covering 54 Vbeta and 13 Jbeta segments. PCR amplification bias was corrected by using a synthetic template baseline for primer optimization and computational correction. Per the original workflow: Reads were annotated to V, D and J genes per IMGT and analyzed with immunoSEQ Analyzer, keeping only productive sequences. Clonality was computed as one minus Shannon entropy normalized by log2 of the number of productive unique sequences. For each patient and control, public and private clones were evaluated among the 100 most prevalent clones. Susac-specific clones were defined as absent from healthy and MS cohorts, roughly 1,100 published viral clones and other ImmuneACCESS disease sequences. TCRdb took the public reads, trimmed them with fastp at Q25, ran MiXCR for clone calling and kept in-frame beta chains. Here each entry gathers all rows of one CDR3 protein and keeps the most common genes and DNA. These V and J calls originate from TCRdb's pipeline instead of the authors' own analysis. This sample holds roughly 200,000 distinct CDR3 sequences; under 95% were observed only once. Roughly 0.12% of the sample is held by the ten biggest clonotypes.

Overall results and qualifications from the work: The study acknowledged that relatively few individuals were included in the TCR sequencing and HLA analysis. No clonal expansion was detected in the CD4+ T cell repertoire of Susac syndrome patients.

High-throughput TCR beta sequencing profiled peripheral blood CD8+ and CD4+ T cells from healthy donors, Susac syndrome patients and multiple sclerosis patients. Susac syndrome patients met recently defined diagnostic criteria for definite or probable disease. Bulk CD8+ and CD4+ T cells were purified by magnetic negative isolation, while CD8+ TEMRA cells were enriched using FACS. Blood was collected in EDTA tubes and processed within 24 hours, with PBMCs isolated through density gradient centrifugation. PBMCs intended for TCR sequencing were cryopreserved in liquid nitrogen and thawed later in a water bath at 37 degrees C. The sorted or isolated CD4+, CD8+ and CD8+ TEMRA cells reached a purity of at least 90%. As to this clonotype: Its target antigen remains unknown. No base qualities exist here, and no much larger clone lies one base off it.

V is cut by 3 bases and J by 4 bases, and the space between the germline ends is 9 bases. The germline V gene specifies SGHDN as CDR1 and FVKESK as CDR2. Inclusive of the bounding cysteine and phenylalanine, the CDR3 is 13 residues long. Solely the CDR3 DNA is kept, with 39 bases framed from the first base. The TCR was taken from a human donor with Susac syndrome. This sequence uses TRBV14 and TRBJ1-1; a confident D gene designation cannot be given. Sequencing was performed on CD4+ T cells from PBMCs. The DNA reads as follows: TGTGCCAGCAGCCAGAAGGGCAGCACTGAAGCTTTCTTT. The encoded protein is CASSQKGSTEAFF.